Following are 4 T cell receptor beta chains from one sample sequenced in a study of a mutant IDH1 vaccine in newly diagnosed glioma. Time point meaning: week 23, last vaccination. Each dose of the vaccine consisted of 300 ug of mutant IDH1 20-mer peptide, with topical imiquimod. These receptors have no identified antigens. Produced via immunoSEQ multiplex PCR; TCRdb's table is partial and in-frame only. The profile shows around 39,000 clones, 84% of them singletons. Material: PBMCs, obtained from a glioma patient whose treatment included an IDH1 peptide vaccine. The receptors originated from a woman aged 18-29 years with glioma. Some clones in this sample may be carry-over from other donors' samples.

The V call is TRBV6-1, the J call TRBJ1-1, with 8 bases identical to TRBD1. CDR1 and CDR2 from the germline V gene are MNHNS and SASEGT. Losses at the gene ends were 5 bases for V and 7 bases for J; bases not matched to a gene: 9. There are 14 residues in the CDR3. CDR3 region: CASSPRDRYSEAFF. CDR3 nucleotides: TGTGCCAGCAGTCCGAGGGACAGGTATAGTGAAGCTTTCTTT.

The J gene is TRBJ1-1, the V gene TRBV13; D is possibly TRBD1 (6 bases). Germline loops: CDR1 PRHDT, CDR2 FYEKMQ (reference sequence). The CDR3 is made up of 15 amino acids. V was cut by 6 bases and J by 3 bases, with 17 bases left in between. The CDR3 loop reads CASRVGGAGDTEAFF. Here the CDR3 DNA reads TGTGCCAGCAGGGTGGGGGGGGCAGGTGACACTGAAGCTTTCTTT.

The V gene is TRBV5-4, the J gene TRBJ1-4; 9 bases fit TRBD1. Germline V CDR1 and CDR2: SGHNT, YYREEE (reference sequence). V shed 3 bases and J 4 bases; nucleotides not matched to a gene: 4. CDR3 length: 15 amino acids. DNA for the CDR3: TGTGCCAGCAGCTCCGGGACAGGGAATAATGAAAAACTGTTTTTT. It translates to CASSSGTGNNEKLFF.

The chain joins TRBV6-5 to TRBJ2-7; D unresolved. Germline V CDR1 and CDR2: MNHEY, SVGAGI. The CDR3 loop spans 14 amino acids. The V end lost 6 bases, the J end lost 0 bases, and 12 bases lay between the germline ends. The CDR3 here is CASSLDRSSYEQYF. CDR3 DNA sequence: TGTGCCAGCAGCTTGGACCGGAGCTCCTACGAGCAGTACTTC.